Shown below are 29 T cell receptor beta chains from a single sample sequenced in a study of beta chain features in type 1 diabetes. Every isolated RNA sample was fully reverse transcribed, so sequencing captured expressed TCRB transcripts. Clones were sequenced by immunoSEQ multiplex PCR, and TCRdb holds only the in-frame ones, with some missing. There are 250,000 to 350,000 clones in the sample; approximately 14% occur only once, and 0.017% lies in the top ten. Their antigens remain unidentified. Study-level points and caveats: TCRB CDR3 length was moderately but significantly reduced in all four CD4+ subsets of Type 1 diabetes patients.

Source material: naive CD4+ T cells from blood. The receptors come from a man aged 25-45 years with type 1 diabetes.

This clone has more than one count but fewer than ten. Other DNA sequences in the sample encode the same CDR3. V gene TRBV28 combines with J gene TRBJ2-1; D remains unclear. The CDR3 covers 11 residues. The germline V gene has CDR1 MDHEN and CDR2 SYDVKM. Between the trimmed V and J ends, which lost 7 bases and 4 bases, there was a span of 5 bases. This chain's CDR3 is CASNLYNEQFF. CDR3 nucleotide sequence: TGTGCCAGCAATCTGTACAATGAGCAGTTCTTC.

This clone showed up just a few times. The V and J genes are TRBV7-8 and TRBJ2-2; D is ambiguous. This CDR3 is 15 amino acids long. The V end was cut by 5 bases, the J end by 4 bases, with 14 bases between. CDR1 and CDR2 from the germline V gene are SGHVS and FQNEAQ. The CDR3, as DNA: TGTGCCAGCAGCCTAGGCAGGATTCGCACCGGGGAGCTGTTTTTT. This sequence encodes CASSLGRIRTGELFF.

The rearrangement uses TRBV5-4 and TRBJ2-2, with D unclear. Trimming stripped 2 bases from V and 5 bases from J, with 13 bases between. The germline V gene encodes CDR1 SGHNT and CDR2 YYREEE (reference sequence). The CDR3 is 15 amino acids. The CDR3 bases are TGTGCCAGCAGCTTCCCACCCCCGGAGACCGGGGAGCTGTTTTTT. This encodes CASSFPPPETGELFF.

This clone was seen a few times. This chain uses TRBV10-3 with TRBJ2-1, with TRBD2 identical over 10 bases. Trimming removed 8 bases from V and 10 bases from J; junction bases left unmatched: 14. Germline values: CDR1 ENHRY, CDR2 SYGVKD. The CDR3 loop spans 15 amino acids. Here the CDR3 reads CAIGGMLAGVGEQFF. The CDR3, as DNA: TGTGCCATCGGCGGGATGCTAGCGGGAGTTGGAGAGCAGTTCTTC.

The chain uses TRBV6-5 and TRBJ1-1; maybe TRBD1 (5 bases). With 4 bases removed from V and 5 bases from J, the gap between germline ends came to 17 bases. Germline-derived CDR1 and CDR2 are MNHEY and SVGAGI. CDR3 size: 15 residues. Here the CDR3 DNA reads TGTGCCAGCAGTTCAGGGATTCGGATTCAAACTGAAGCTTTCTTT. Translation: CASSSGIRIQTEAFF.

This clone was recorded a few times. The chain carries TRBV28 and TRBJ2-1, with 8 bases identical to TRBD1. This CDR3 comprises 16 residues. The V and J ends lost 4 bases and 0 bases, in that order; junction bases with no gene match: 5. CDR1 and CDR2 (germline): MDHEN, SYDVKM. CDR3 in DNA: TGTGCCAGCAGTTCAGGGGACAGGAGCTCCTACAATGAGCAGTTCTTC. This sequence encodes CASSSGDRSSYNEQFF. Drawing the rest from reference TRBV28 and TRBJ2-1, the complete variable domain is DVKVTQSSRYLVKRTGEKVFLECVQDMDHENMFWYRQDPGLGLRLIYFSYDVKMKEKGDIPEGYSVSREKKERFSLILESASTNQTSMYLCASSSGDRSSYNEQFFGPGTRLTVL.

This rearrangement joins TRBV7-8 to TRBJ2-7, with D possibly matching TRBD1 (6 bases). Germline loops: CDR1 SGHVS, CDR2 FQNEAQ. The CDR3 has 13 amino acids. The V end was cut by 4 bases, the J end by 7 bases, with 14 bases between. The CDR3, as DNA: TGTGCCAGCAGCTCAAGACAGGCTGGGGAGCAGTACTTC. Protein product: CASSSRQAGEQYF.

The V gene is TRBV6-1, the J gene TRBJ2-1; 10 positions agree with TRBD2. The CDR3 consists of 16 residues. Per germline, CDR1 MNHNS and CDR2 SASEGT. Trimming cost V 0 bases and J 8 bases; bases outside gene matches: 7. For the CDR3, the DNA is TGTGCCAGCAGTGAAGCGCTAGCGGGAGCAGTCCATGAGCAGTTCTTC. It is translated as CASSEALAGAVHEQFF.

V usage is TRBV19 and J usage is TRBJ2-4; D remains unclear. V lost 4 bases and J 9 bases, leaving 16 bases between the germline ends. There are 14 residues in the CDR3. The germline CDR1 and CDR2 sequences are LNHDA and SQIVND (reference sequence). CDR3 in DNA: TGTGCCAGTAGTACAACCACCGCAGCGTCCATTCAGTACTTC. It is translated as CASSTTTAASIQYF.

The chain recombines TRBV5-1 with TRBJ2-7; the match to TRBD2 covers 8 bases. Germline CDR1 reads SGHRS; CDR2 reads YFSETQ. The CDR3 sequence is 14 residues long. The ends lost 0 bases at V and 4 bases at J; junction bases unmatched: 3. The CDR3, as DNA: TGCGCCAGCAGCTTGGTTAGCGGGGCTTACGAGCAGTACTTC. This gives the protein CASSLVSGAYEQYF.

The chain joins TRBV6-1 to TRBJ2-3; 9 bases align to TRBD2. The J segment lost 7 bases and the V segment lost 5 bases, leaving 10 bases of the junction unmatched. The CDR3 sequence is 15 residues long. Germline loops: CDR1 MNHNS, CDR2 SASEGT. Written as DNA, the CDR3 is TGTGCCAGCAGTTCCTACGGGACTAGCTCAAATACGCAGTATTTT. This encodes CASSSYGTSSNTQYF.

The V call is TRBV6-5, the J call TRBJ1-2; 9 positions agree with TRBD1. The CDR3 consists of 14 residues. Germline V gene sequence: CDR1 MNHEY, CDR2 SVGAGI. The V gene end was trimmed by 8 bases and the J gene end by 4 bases; junction bases not matched to a gene: 8. In nucleotides, the CDR3 is TGTGCCAGCCTGCCGGGACAGGGCCGCTATGGCTACACCTTC. Residues: CASLPGQGRYGYTF.

This chain links TRBV7-9 with TRBJ2-1; 10 bases are a match to TRBD2. CDR1 and CDR2 from the germline V gene are SEHNR and FQNEAQ (reference sequence). After removal of 7 bases from V and 6 bases from J, the junction contained 18 bases not matched to a gene. The CDR3 contains 18 residues. CDR3 sequence (DNA): TGTGCCAGCACCCTAGAGGTGGCATCTAGCGGGAGAATCAATGAGCAGTTCTTC. Encoded protein: CASTLEVASSGRINEQFF.

This clone turned up a few times. The chain carries TRBV6-1 and TRBJ2-1; D not certain. This CDR3 has 12 amino acids. CDR1 and CDR2 (germline): MNHNS, SASEGT. Trimming removed 6 bases from V and 2 bases from J, with 5 bases in between. CDR3 region: CASRGAYNEQFF. DNA of the CDR3: TGTGCCAGCAGGGGCGCCTACAATGAGCAGTTCTTC.

In DNA, the CDR3 is TGTGCCAGCACTCAACAGGGCGCCGGGGAGCTGTTTTTT. Translation gives CASTQQGAGELFF. The chain carries TRBV28 and TRBJ2-2; perhaps TRBD1 as D (6 bases). Germline V CDR1 and CDR2: MDHEN, SYDVKM. V gave up 7 bases and J gave up 6 bases, with 12 bases separating them. The CDR3 runs 13 residues.

This clone was observed many times. The rearrangement joins TRBV4-3 to TRBJ2-5; D is undetermined. Germline values: CDR1 LGHNA, CDR2 YSLEER. Trimming stripped 1 base from V and 5 bases from J, with 8 bases between. CDR3 length: 13 amino acids. CDR3 sequence (DNA): TGCGCCAGCAGCCAAGGTCAGGTGGAGACCCAGTACTTC. It yields the protein CASSQGQVETQYF.

This clone was counted only a few times. This chain connects TRBV7-3 to TRBJ1-1; no clear D gene. V was shortened by 6 bases and J by 0 bases, with 8 bases between the two germline ends. CDR3 length: 13 residues. In germline, CDR1 is SGHTA, CDR2 FQGTGA. CDR3 protein: CASRVTLNTEAFF. The CDR3 DNA reads TGTGCCAGCAGGGTAACTCTGAACACTGAAGCTTTCTTT. The whole variable domain, filled in from reference TRBV7-3 and TRBJ1-1, reads GAGVSQTPSNKVTEKGKYVELRCDPISGHTALYWYRQSLGQGPEFLIYFQGTGAADDSGLPNDRFFAVRPEGSVSTLKIQRTERGDSAVYLCASRVTLNTEAFFGQGTRLTVV.

This clone has a handful of counts. CDR3 nucleotides: TGTGCCAGTAGTATCCTTGAACTGGGCAGGGGCTTCGGCTACACCTTC. This codes for CASSILELGRGFGYTF. The rearrangement joins TRBV19 to TRBJ1-2, with a weak D call TRBD1 (6 bases). Germline values: CDR1 LNHDA, CDR2 SQIVND (reference sequence). The CDR3 runs 16 residues. The V end was cut by 3 bases, the J end by 8 bases, with 22 bases between.

The chain links TRBV21-1 to TRBJ2-2; the table's D gene call, TRBD2, was not cross checked with the DNA. TRBV21-1 is listed as a pseudogene. The CDR3 totals 13 residues. Here the CDR3 DNA reads TGTGCCAGCAGCAAGGGGGGGGGAAGGGAGCTGTTTTTT. This encodes CASSKGGGRELFF.

This sequence joins TRBV5-6 and TRBJ2-7; no clear D. With 2 bases removed from V and 3 bases from J, the gap between germline ends came to 15 bases. The CDR3 runs 15 residues. Germline V gene data show CDR1 as SGHDT and CDR2 as YYEEEE. CDR3: CASSLRRSRYYEQYF. CDR3 in DNA: TGTGCCAGCAGCTTAAGGCGGTCTCGATACTACGAGCAGTACTTC.

This chain uses TRBV27 with TRBJ1-2; possible D gene TRBD1, 5 bases. CDR1 and CDR2 from the germline V gene are MNHEY and SMNVEV (reference sequence). Trimming took 8 bases from V and 5 from J, leaving 6 bases between them. The CDR3 spans 10 residues. The CDR3 nucleotides are TGTGCCAGCGCAGGGTATGGCTACACCTTC. Translation: CASAGYGYTF.

This clone has only a few counts. This chain links TRBV7-9 with TRBJ2-1, with 7 bases fitting TRBD2. Trimming cost V 2 bases and J 5 bases; bases outside gene matches: 12. There are 17 residues in the CDR3. From germline, CDR1 is SEHNR and CDR2 FQNEAQ (reference sequence). CDR3 sequence (DNA): TGTGCCAGCAGCTTAATTTCTTGGCTAGCGGAGCACAATGAGCAGTTCTTC. It codes for CASSLISWLAEHNEQFF.

The sample holds a few counts of this clone. Here the CDR3 DNA reads TGTGCCAGCAGCTTAGCCGGGGTTAATAGCAATCAGCCCCAGCATTTT. Its translation: CASSLAGVNSNQPQHF. The chain is built from TRBV7-2 and TRBJ1-5, with unresolved D. Deletions cut 0 bases from V and 0 bases from J, with 9 bases between. This CDR3 contains 16 residues. From germline, CDR1 is SGHTA and CDR2 FQGNSA.

V gene TRBV5-6 combines with J gene TRBJ1-1, with D unresolved. CDR1 SGHDT and CDR2 YYEEEE come from the germline V gene. This CDR3 contains 15 residues. Trimming removed 0 bases from V and 4 bases from J, with 13 bases in between. CDR3 nucleotides: TGTGCCAGCAGCTTGGCGGAGTGGTTAGGCACTGAAGCTTTCTTT. This encodes CASSLAEWLGTEAFF.

Only one count was recorded for this clone. This sequence joins TRBV28 and TRBJ2-1; TRBD2 matches at 9 bases. V shed 5 bases and J 3 bases; nucleotides not matched to a gene: 11. Germline assignment: CDR1 MDHEN and CDR2 SYDVKM. CDR3 length: 17 residues. The CDR3 DNA is TGTGCCAGCAGTATCTCCCGGGTTAGCGGGAGCTACAATGAGCAGTTCTTC. Amino acid sequence: CASSISRVSGSYNEQFF.

The sample holds a few counts of this clone. The chain couples TRBV6-5 to TRBJ1-1; D perhaps matches TRBD1 (6 bases). The CDR3 runs to 13 residues. V shed 8 bases and J shed 7 bases, with 17 bases lying between them. Germline V lookup: CDR1 MNHEY, CDR2 SVGAGI. The CDR3 DNA sequence: TGTGCCAGCCAAAGAAACCTACAGGGTGAAGCTTTCTTT. This translates into CASQRNLQGEAFF.

This clone has more than one count but fewer than ten. The same CDR3 also results from other DNA sequences found in this sample. V and J are TRBV9 and TRBJ2-1; possible D gene TRBD2, 5 bases. This CDR3 has 15 amino acids. Germline V gene data show CDR1 as SGDLS and CDR2 as YYNGEE. Trimming cost V 1 base and J 0 bases, with 8 bases left between them. CDR3 DNA: TGTGCCAGCAGCGTACTAGCCGACTCCTACAATGAGCAGTTCTTC. Translated, it gives CASSVLADSYNEQFF.

The V gene is TRBV5-1, the J gene TRBJ2-5; possibly TRBD1 for D (6 bases). The germline V gene has CDR1 SGHRS and CDR2 YFSETQ. V lost 4 bases to trimming and J lost 4 bases, with 17 bases between them. This CDR3 contains 15 residues. The CDR3 DNA reads as TGCGCCAGCAGCCCACGACAGGTTTCGGGAGAGACCCAGTACTTC. This gives the protein CASSPRQVSGETQYF.

The table lists this clone with a few counts. The rearrangement joins TRBV7-9 to TRBJ2-6, with D maybe TRBD1 (5 bases). V was shortened by 2 bases and J by 2 bases, with 7 bases between the two germline ends. The germline V gene encodes CDR1 SEHNR and CDR2 FQNEAQ (reference sequence). This CDR3 comprises 15 residues. CDR3 sequence reads: CASSLQGTGANVLTF. CDR3 coding DNA: TGTGCCAGCAGCTTACAGGGCACTGGGGCCAACGTCCTGACTTTC.